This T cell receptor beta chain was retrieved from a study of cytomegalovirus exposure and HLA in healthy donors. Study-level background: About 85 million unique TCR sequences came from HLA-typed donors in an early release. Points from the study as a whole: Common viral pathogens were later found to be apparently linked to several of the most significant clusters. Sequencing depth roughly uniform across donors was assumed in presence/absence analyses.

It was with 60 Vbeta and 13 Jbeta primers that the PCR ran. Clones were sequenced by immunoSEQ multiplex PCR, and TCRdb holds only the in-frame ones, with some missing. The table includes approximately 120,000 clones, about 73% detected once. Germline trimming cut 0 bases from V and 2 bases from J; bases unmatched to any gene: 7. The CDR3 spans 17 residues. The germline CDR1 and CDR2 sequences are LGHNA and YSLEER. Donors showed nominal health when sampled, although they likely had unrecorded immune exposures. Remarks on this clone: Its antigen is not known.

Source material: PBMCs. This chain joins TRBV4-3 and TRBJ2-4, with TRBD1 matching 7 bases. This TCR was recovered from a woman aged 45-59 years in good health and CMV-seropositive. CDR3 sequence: CASSQELGGLTKNIQYF. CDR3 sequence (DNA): TGCGCCAGCAGCCAAGAGTTAGGGGGCTTAACCAAAAACATTCAGTACTTC.